This entry lists 8 T cell receptor beta chains sequenced from one sample in a study of neurological immune-mediated disorders. TCRdb re-derived calls from the 5' RACE reads in MiXCR, one entry per CDR3 protein. The sample holds about 46,000 distinct CDR3 sequences, around 2% seen once. Sequenced sample: PBMCs. Receptors were obtained from a middle-aged woman with multiple sclerosis.

This clonotype occurred many times. The chain uses TRBV15 and TRBJ2-3, with 8 bases identical to TRBD2. Germline loops: CDR1 LNHNV, CDR2 YYDKDF (reference sequence). The CDR3 contains 16 residues. V was pared by 0 bases and J by 1 base, with 3 bases of the junction left unmatched. CDR3 bases: TGTGCCACCAGCAGAGATAATAGCGGGGGCACAGATACGCAGTATTTT. Translation gives CATSRDNSGGTDTQYF.

This clonotype was observed many times. V usage is TRBV5-6 and J usage is TRBJ2-3; D gene uncertain. The germline V gene has CDR1 SGHDT and CDR2 YYEEEE. This CDR3 is 12 amino acids long. Trimming cost V 0 bases and J 9 bases, with 8 bases left between them. The CDR3 loop reads CASSLGVRTQYF. CDR3 DNA: TGTGCCAGCAGCTTGGGCGTGAGAACGCAGTATTTT.

This clonotype came up many times. The genes are TRBV7-2 and TRBJ1-2; tentatively, D is TRBD1 (6 bases). CDR1 is SGHTA and CDR2 is FQGNSA in the germline V gene. The V end was cut by 4 bases, the J end by 6 bases, with 15 bases between. CDR3 size: 14 residues. In DNA form, the CDR3 reads TGTGCCAGCAGCTACCGATCGGGGGCCCATGGCTACACCTTC. This encodes CASSYRSGAHGYTF.

This clonotype was counted many times. The chain is built from TRBV5-1 and TRBJ2-3; 8 nucleotides align to TRBD1. The V gene end was trimmed by 0 bases and the J gene end by 1 base; junction bases not matched to a gene: 4. CDR1 is SGHRS, CDR2 YFSETQ, per germline. The CDR3 length is 16 residues. CDR3 coding DNA: TGCGCCAGCAGCTTGGCCCCGACAGGGGGCACAGATACGCAGTATTTT. Encoded protein: CASSLAPTGGTDTQYF.

There are many counts of this clonotype. The V gene is TRBV20-1, the J gene TRBJ2-3, with 7 nucleotides matching TRBD1. The V segment lost 6 bases and the J segment 0 bases; nucleotides outside the gene matches: 9. CDR3 length: 15 amino acids. In germline, CDR1 is DFQATT, CDR2 SNEGSKA (reference sequence). Here the CDR3 DNA reads TGCAGTGCGCAAGACGGGACAGCTAGCACAGATACGCAGTATTTT. Protein: CSAQDGTASTDTQYF.

This clonotype has ten or more counts. The CDR3 region is CASSQEGPNEKLFF. The CDR3 DNA reads as TGCGCCAGCAGCCAAGAAGGACCTAATGAAAAACTGTTTTTT. V is TRBV4-1 and J is TRBJ1-4, with unresolved D. The CDR3 extends over 14 amino acids. CDR1 is MGHRA, CDR2 YSYEKL, per germline. V gave up 0 bases and J gave up 3 bases, with 5 bases separating them.

This clonotype was detected ten times or more. The chain joins TRBV20-1 to TRBJ1-1, with D possibly being TRBD1 (5 bases). This CDR3 is 12 amino acids long. CDR1 and CDR2 from the germline V gene are DFQATT and SNEGSKA (reference sequence). Trimming took off 5 bases at V and 6 bases at J, with 13 bases between the two ends. This chain's CDR3 is CSAGARGSEAFF. The CDR3 DNA is TGCAGTGCTGGGGCCCGTGGGTCTGAAGCTTTCTTT.

In this sample, this clonotype turned up many times. The J gene is TRBJ1-1, the V gene TRBV5-1; 7 bases are a match to TRBD1. This CDR3 contains 14 residues. V lost 4 bases to trimming and J lost 4 bases; unmatched junction nucleotides: 7. CDR1 is SGHRS and CDR2 is YFSETQ in the germline V gene. This CDR3 is CASSRDRAVTEAFF. CDR3 nucleotide sequence: TGCGCCAGCAGCCGTGACAGGGCTGTCACTGAAGCTTTCTTT. Combining the CDR3 with reference TRBV5-1 and TRBJ1-1 gives the whole variable domain KAGVTQTPRYLIKTRGQQVTLSCSPISGHRSVSWYQQTPGQGLQFLFEYFSETQRNKGNFPGRFSGRQFSNSRSEMNVSTLELGDSALYLCASSRDRAVTEAFFGQGTRLTVV.